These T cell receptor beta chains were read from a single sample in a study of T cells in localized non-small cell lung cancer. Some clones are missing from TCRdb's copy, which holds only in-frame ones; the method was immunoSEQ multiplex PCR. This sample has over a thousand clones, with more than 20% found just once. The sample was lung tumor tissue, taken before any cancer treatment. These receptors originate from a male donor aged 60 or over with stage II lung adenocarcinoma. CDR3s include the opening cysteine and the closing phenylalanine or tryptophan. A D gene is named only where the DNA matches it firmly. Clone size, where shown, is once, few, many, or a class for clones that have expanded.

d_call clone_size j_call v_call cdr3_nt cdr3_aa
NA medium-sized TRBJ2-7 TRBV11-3 TGTGCCAGCAGCTTATTTTCGGACAGCACCTACGAGCAGTACTTC CASSLFSDSTYEQYF
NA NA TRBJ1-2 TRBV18 TGTGCCAGCTCGCCTTCAAATTCCGGACCGAACTATGGCTACACCTTC CASSPSNSGPNYGYTF
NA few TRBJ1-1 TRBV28 TGTGCCAGCAGTCCCGTAGGAACTAACACTGAAGCTTTCTTT CASSPVGTNTEAFF
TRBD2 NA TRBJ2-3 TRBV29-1 TGCAGCGTTGAAGATAGCGGGAGGGCCGGGTGGACAGATACGCAGTATTTT CSVEDSGRAGWTDTQYF
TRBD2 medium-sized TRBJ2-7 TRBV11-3 TGTGCCAGCAGCTTGGGAGGGAGCCTTTACGAGCAGTACTTC CASSLGGSLYEQYF
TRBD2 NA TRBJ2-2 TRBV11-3 TGTGCCAGCAGCTACCAGGATCCCGCGGGAGGGCCTTCCCCCGGGGAGCTGTTTTTT CASSYQDPAGGPSPGELFF
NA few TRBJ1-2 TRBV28 TGTGCCAGCAGTTTCCTGGACGGGAACTATGGCTACACCTTC CASSFLDGNYGYTF
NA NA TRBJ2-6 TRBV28 TGTGCCAGCAGTTTGCAGAGCTCTGGGGCCAACGTCCTGACTTTC CASSLQSSGANVLTF
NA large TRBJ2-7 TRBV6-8 TGTGCCAGCAGCCGGACCACAGGGTCCGAGCAGTACTTC CASSRTTGSEQYF
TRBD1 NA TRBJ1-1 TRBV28 TGTGCCAGCAGTTTATCCTACAGGGGGAGGCCTGAAGCTTTCTTT CASSLSYRGRPEAFF
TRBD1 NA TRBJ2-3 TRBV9 TGTGCCAGCAGTAGACAGGGCATGTTTCATACGCAGTATTTT CASSRQGMFHTQYF
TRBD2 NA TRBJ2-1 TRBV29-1 TGCAGCGTTCCCCCCACTAGCGGCACGTCGGGATACAATGAGCAGTTCTTC CSVPPTSGTSGYNEQFF
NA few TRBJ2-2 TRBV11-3 TGTGCCAGCAGCTTAGGCCGGGTCGGGGACACCGGGGAGCTGTTTTTT CASSLGRVGDTGELFF
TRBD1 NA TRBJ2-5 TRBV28 TGTGCCAGCAGTCGGACAGGGGAGACCCAGTACTTC CASSRTGETQYF
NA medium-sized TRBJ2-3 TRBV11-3 TGTGCCAGCAGCTTAGTAGGCAAGTTCACAGATACGCAGTATTTT CASSLVGKFTDTQYF
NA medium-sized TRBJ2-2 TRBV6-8 TGTGCCAGCAGCCAGGAGAACACCGGGGAGCTGTTTTTT CASSQENTGELFF